This TCR beta chain emerged from a study of cytomegalovirus exposure and HLA in healthy donors. Trimming took 4 bases from V and 0 from J, leaving 9 bases between them. Germline V CDR1 and CDR2: SQVTM, ANQGSEA. This CDR3 has 13 residues. This clone was detected once. Its target is not known. PCR used 60 Vbeta primers and 13 Jbeta primers. The method was immunoSEQ multiplex PCR; TCRdb's version includes in-frame clones alone and lacks a portion of them. The data show around 140,000 clones, with around 87% seen just once and less than 5.5% held by the top ten. Findings and caveats of the study: 150 or so TCR beta chains were listed as cytomegalovirus-associated. Researchers reportedly found TCR beta sequences accurately predicted most subjects' HLA-A and HLA-B alleles. In vitro confirmation showed three CMV-associated chains to be CMV antigen specific. Certain indistinguishable V segments, among them TRBV6-2 and TRBV6-3, were excluded.

This receptor was taken from a woman in her twenties or thirties in good health and CMV-seronegative. J is TRBJ1-1 and V is TRBV29-1, with D tentatively TRBD1 (5 bases). The sequenced material came from PBMCs. The CDR3 loop reads CSVVWDLNTEAFF. The CDR3 nucleotides are TGCAGCGTTGTCTGGGACTTGAACACTGAAGCTTTCTTT.